What follows are 8 T cell receptor beta chains derived from one specimen sequenced in a study of T cells after yellow fever vaccination. MiXCR, applied by TCRdb to the 5' RACE reads, yields one record per CDR3 protein. Of hundreds of thousands of distinct CDR3 sequences in the sample, around 17% are singletons; the top ten hold approximately 15%. The sample here was PBMCs, taken roughly 5 days after the first yellow fever vaccination. These receptors originate from a man aged 18-30 years who received the YFV17D yellow fever vaccine.

This clonotype appeared many times. This rearrangement joins TRBV5-5 to TRBJ2-5; 7 bases agree with TRBD2. This CDR3 has 13 residues. The germline CDR1 and CDR2 sequences are SGHKS and YYEKEE (reference sequence). J lost 5 bases, V lost 4 bases, and 5 bases had no gene match. CDR3 amino acids: CASSAGVRETQYF. The CDR3 coding sequence is TGTGCCAGCAGCGCGGGAGTCAGGGAGACCCAGTACTTC. The complete variable domain, with remaining parts taken from reference TRBV5-5 and TRBJ2-5, reads DAGVTQSPTHLIKTRGQQVTLRCSPISGHKSVSWYQQVLGQGPQFIFQYYEKEERGRGNFPDRFSARQFPNYSSELNVNALLLGDSALYLCASSAGVRETQYFGPGTRLLVL.

The chain combines TRBV27 with TRBJ2-1; weak D call: TRBD2 (5 bases). V lost 5 bases, J lost 9 bases, and 14 bases lay in between. CDR3 length equals 13 residues. In germline, CDR1 is MNHEY, CDR2 SMNVEV (reference sequence). The CDR3, as DNA: TGTGCCAGCAGTCCGCTGGAGGTCGGTGAGCAGTTCTTC. Translating it yields CASSPLEVGEQFF.

This clonotype was seen a single time. The chain recombines TRBV20-1 with TRBJ1-2; D not certain. The CDR3 is made up of 16 amino acids. The V gene lost 5 bases and the J gene lost 2 bases, with 21 bases spanning the gap. CDR1 and CDR2 from the germline V gene are DFQATT and SNEGSKA (reference sequence). DNA of the CDR3: TGCAGTGCTTCGTTCATAGACATACAGTGGAACTATGGCTACACCTTC. Translated: CSASFIDIQWNYGYTF.

This clonotype occurred a few times. The chain couples TRBV28 to TRBJ2-5; the match to TRBD2 covers 12 bases. The CDR3 spans 15 residues. The ends lost 6 bases at V and 5 bases at J; junction bases unmatched: 7. Germline-derived CDR1 and CDR2 are MDHEN and SYDVKM. The CDR3 nucleotides are TGTGCCAGCAGCCGTTATCTAGCGGGGGGGGAGACCCAGTACTTC. Residues: CASSRYLAGGETQYF.

This chain links TRBV10-3 with TRBJ2-7; 10 bases are a match to TRBD1. The CDR3 sequence is 14 residues long. With V trimmed by 2 bases and J by 4 bases, 2 bases remained unmatched. The germline gives CDR1 ENHRY, CDR2 SYGVKD. CDR3 nucleotide sequence: TGTGCCATCAGTGAGGGACAGGGGGGGTACGAGCAGTACTTC. As protein: CAISEGQGGYEQYF.

This rearrangement joins TRBV12-3 or TRBV12-4 to TRBJ2-1, with D unclear. CDR3 length: 12 amino acids. V dropped 5 bases and J dropped 10 bases, with 12 bases sitting between them. Here the CDR3 reads CASSTRTGEQFF. Here the CDR3 DNA reads TGTGCCAGCAGTACCCGGACCGGCGAGCAGTTCTTC.

In this sample, this clonotype turned up a few times. V and J are TRBV11-2 and TRBJ2-4, with D perhaps assigned TRBD1 or TRBD2 (6 bases each). The CDR3 spans 13 residues. CDR1 is SGHAT, CDR2 FQNNGV, per germline. The ends were cut back, 5 bases at V and 5 bases at J, with 10 bases in the middle. The CDR3 loop is CASSKGGQNIQYF. The CDR3 bases are TGTGCCAGCAGCAAGGGGGGCCAAAACATTCAGTACTTC.

This clonotype was detected a few times. The genes are TRBV3-1 and TRBJ2-1, with 8 bases identical to TRBD1. Trimming at V came to 4 bases and at J to 5 bases, leaving 7 bases not matched to a gene. Germline lookup yields CDR1 LGHDT and CDR2 YNNKEL (reference sequence). CDR3 length: 15 residues. The DNA for the CDR3 is TGTGCCAGCAGCCCGGACAGGGTTTATGACAATGAGCAGTTCTTC. It specifies CASSPDRVYDNEQFF.